This T cell receptor beta chain was documented in a study of cytomegalovirus exposure and HLA in healthy donors. Comments on this clone: Antigen: not known.

Findings and limits, study-wide: Later, TCR association rates were found to vary by HLA locus, highest for DRB1 and lowest for HLA-C. Reports state that TCR beta sequences accurately predicted most subjects' HLA-A and HLA-B alleles. The study recorded about 160 TCR beta chains that were cytomegalovirus-associated.

The V end lost 2 bases, the J end lost 1 base, and 9 bases lay between the germline ends. CDR3 size: 14 residues. CDR1 and CDR2 from the germline V gene are SGHVS and FQNEAQ. A multiplex PCR was run with 60 Vbeta primers and 13 Jbeta primers. As handled by the study authors: About 80 million unique TCR beta chains, roughly 11 million of them shared, were counted by a later analysis. Sequencing was performed with immunoSEQ multiplex PCR; in TCRdb, only in-frame clones are kept and a portion is missing. V, J and clone size are those of that table, while D and trimming were read from the DNA. This sample yields fewer than 150,000 clones, of which approximately 83% are seen a single time; roughly 3% belongs to the top ten.

The chain carries TRBV7-8 and TRBJ2-7, with D perhaps TRBD1 (5 bases). This TCR was recovered from a man aged 40-49 years in good health and CMV-seronegative. Sequenced: PBMCs. CDR3 protein: CASSLTTASYEQYF. Written as DNA, the CDR3 is TGTGCCAGCAGCTTAACGACAGCATCCTACGAGCAGTACTTC.